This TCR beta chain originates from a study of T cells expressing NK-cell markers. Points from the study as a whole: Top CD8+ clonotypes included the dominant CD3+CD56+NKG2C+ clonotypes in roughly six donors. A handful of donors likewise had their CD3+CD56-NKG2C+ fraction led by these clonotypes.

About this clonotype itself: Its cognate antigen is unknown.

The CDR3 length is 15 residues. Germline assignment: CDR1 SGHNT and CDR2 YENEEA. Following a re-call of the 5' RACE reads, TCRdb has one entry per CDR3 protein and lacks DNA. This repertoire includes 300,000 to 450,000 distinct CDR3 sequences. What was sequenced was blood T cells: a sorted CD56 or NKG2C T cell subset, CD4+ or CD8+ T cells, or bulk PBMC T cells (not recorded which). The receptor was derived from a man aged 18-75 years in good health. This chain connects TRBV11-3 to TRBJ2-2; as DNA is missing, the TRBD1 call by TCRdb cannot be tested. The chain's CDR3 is CASSVQGVGTGELFF.